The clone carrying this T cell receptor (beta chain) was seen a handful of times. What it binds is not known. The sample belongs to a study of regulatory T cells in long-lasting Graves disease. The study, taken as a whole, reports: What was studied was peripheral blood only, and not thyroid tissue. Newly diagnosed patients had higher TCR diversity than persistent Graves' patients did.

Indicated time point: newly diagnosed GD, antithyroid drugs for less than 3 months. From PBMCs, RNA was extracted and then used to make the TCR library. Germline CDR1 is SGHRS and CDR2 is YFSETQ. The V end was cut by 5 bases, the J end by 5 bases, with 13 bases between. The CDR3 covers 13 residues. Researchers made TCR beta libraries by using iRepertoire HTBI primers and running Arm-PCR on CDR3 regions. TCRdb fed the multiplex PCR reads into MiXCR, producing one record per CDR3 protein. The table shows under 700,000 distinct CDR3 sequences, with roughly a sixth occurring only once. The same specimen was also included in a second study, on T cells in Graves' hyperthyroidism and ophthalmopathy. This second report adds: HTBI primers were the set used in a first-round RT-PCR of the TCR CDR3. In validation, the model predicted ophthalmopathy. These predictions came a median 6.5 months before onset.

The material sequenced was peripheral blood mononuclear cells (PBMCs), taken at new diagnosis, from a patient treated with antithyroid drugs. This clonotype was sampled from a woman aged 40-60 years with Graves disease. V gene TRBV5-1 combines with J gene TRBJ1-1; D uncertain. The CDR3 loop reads CASRPTAGTEAFF. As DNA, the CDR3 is TGCGCCAGCAGGCCTACAGCTGGGACTGAAGCTTTCTTT.